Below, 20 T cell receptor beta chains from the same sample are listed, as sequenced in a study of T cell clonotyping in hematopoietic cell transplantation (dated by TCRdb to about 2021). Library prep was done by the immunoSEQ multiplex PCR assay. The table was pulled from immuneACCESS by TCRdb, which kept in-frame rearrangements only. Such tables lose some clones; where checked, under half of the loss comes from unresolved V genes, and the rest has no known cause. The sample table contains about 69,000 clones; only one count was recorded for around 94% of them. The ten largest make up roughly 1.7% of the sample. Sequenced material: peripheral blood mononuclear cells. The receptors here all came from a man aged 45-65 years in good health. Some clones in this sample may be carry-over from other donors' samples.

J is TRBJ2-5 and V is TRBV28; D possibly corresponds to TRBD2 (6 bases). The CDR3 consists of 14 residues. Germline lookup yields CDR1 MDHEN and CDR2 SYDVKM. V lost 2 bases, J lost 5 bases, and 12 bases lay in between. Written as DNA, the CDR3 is TGTGCCAGCAGTTTAGCTAGCGTAGGTGAGACCCAGTACTTC. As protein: CASSLASVGETQYF.

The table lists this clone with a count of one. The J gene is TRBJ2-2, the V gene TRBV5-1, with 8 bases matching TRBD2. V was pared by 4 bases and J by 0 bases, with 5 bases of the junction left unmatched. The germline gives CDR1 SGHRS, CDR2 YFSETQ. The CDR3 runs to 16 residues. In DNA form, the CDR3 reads TGCGCCAGCAGCACCCCGGGACTAGCGAACACCGGGGAGCTGTTTTTT. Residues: CASSTPGLANTGELFF. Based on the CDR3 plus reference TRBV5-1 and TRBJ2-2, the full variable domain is KAGVTQTPRYLIKTRGQQVTLSCSPISGHRSVSWYQQTPGQGLQFLFEYFSETQRNKGNFPGRFSGRQFSNSRSEMNVSTLELGDSALYLCASSTPGLANTGELFFGEGSRLTVL.

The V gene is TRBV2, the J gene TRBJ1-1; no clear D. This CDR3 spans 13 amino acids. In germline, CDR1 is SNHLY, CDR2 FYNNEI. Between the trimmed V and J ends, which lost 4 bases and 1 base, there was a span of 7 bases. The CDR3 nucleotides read TGTGCCAGCAGTGCAACCCAGAACACTGAAGCTTTCTTT. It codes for CASSATQNTEAFF.

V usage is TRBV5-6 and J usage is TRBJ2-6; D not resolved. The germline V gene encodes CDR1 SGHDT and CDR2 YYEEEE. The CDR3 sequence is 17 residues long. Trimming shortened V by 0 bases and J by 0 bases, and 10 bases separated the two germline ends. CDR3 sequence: CASSLDIGFSGANVLTF. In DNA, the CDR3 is TGTGCCAGCAGCTTGGATATCGGCTTCTCTGGGGCCAACGTCCTGACTTTC.

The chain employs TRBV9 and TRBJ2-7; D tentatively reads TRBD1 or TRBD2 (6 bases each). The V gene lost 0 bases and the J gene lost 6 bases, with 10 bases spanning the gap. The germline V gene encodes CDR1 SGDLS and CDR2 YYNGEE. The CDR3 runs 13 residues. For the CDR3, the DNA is TGTGCCAGCAGCGTAGATGGAGGGGGCGAGCAGTACTTC. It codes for CASSVDGGGEQYF.

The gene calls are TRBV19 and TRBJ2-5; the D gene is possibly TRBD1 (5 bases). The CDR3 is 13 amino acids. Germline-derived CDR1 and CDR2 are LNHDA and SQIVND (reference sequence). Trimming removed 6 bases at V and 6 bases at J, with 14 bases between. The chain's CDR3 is CASSQNRGKTQYF. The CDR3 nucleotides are TGTGCCAGTAGCCAAAATAGGGGTAAGACCCAGTACTTC.

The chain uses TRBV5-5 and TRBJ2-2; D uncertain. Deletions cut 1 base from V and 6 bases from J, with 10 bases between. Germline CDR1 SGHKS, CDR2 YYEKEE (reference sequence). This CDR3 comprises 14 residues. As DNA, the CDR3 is TGTGCCAGCAGCTTGTGGAGTTCTGCCGGGGAGCTGTTTTTT. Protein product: CASSLWSSAGELFF.

CDR3 nucleotides: TGTGCCAGCAGTTTGCGGGCAGGCAATGAAGCTTTCTTT. As protein: CASSLRAGNEAFF. The rearrangement links TRBV28 to TRBJ1-1; D not resolved. Deletions cut 3 bases from V and 7 bases from J, with 12 bases between. CDR1 is MDHEN, CDR2 SYDVKM, per germline. The length of the CDR3 is 13 residues.

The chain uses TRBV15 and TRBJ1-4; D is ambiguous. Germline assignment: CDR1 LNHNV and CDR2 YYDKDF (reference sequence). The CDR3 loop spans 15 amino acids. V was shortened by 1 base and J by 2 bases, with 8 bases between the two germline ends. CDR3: CATSRGRGTNEKLFF. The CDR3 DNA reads TGTGCCACCAGCAGAGGCCGAGGGACTAATGAAAAACTGTTTTTT.

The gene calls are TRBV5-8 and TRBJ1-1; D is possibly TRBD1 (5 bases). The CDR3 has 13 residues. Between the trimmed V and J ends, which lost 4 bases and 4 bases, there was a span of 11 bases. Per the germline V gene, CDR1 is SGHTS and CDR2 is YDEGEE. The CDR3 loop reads CASSPGGGTEAFF. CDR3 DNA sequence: TGTGCCAGCAGCCCTGGTGGGGGCACTGAAGCTTTCTTT.

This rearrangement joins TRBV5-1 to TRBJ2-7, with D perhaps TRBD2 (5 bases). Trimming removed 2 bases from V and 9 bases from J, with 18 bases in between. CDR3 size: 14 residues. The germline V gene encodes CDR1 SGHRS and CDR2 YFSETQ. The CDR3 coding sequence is TGCGCCAGCAGCTTCCGGGCAGACCGGGATTGGCAGTACTTC. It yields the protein CASSFRADRDWQYF.

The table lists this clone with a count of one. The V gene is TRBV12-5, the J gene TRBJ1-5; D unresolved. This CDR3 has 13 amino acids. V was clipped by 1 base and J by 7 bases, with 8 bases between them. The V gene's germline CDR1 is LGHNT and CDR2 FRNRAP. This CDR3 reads CASGLGQGQPQHF. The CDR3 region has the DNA TGTGCTAGTGGTTTGGGTCAAGGGCAGCCCCAGCATTTT.

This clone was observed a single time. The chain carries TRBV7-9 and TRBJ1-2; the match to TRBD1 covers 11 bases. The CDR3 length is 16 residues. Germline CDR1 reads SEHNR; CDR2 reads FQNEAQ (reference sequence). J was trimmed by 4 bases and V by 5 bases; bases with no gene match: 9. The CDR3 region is CASSDTTGQGGYGYTF. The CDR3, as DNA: TGTGCCAGCAGCGACACAACGGGACAGGGGGGCTATGGCTACACCTTC.

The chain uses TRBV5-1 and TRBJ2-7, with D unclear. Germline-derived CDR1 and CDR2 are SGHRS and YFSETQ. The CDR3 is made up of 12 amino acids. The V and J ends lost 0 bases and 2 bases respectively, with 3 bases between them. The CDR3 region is CASSLGTYEQYF. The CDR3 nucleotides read TGCGCCAGCAGCTTGGGGACCTACGAGCAGTACTTC.

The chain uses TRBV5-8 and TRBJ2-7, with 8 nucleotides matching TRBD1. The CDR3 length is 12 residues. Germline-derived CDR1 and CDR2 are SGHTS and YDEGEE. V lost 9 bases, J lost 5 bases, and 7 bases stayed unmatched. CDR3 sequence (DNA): TGTGCCACCCAGGGGGCAGTCAACGAGCAGTACTTC. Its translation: CATQGAVNEQYF.

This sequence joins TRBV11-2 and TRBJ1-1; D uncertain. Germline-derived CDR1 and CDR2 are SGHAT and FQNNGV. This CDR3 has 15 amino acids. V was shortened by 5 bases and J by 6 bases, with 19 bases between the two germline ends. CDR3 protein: CASSLFAGPFPEAFF. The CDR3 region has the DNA TGTGCCAGCAGCCTCTTTGCGGGTCCATTTCCTGAAGCTTTCTTT.

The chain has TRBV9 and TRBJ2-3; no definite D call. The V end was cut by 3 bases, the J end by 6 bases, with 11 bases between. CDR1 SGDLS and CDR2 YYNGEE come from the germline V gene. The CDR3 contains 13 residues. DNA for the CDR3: TGTGCCAGCAGCGATCAGGCCCGGGATACGCAGTATTTT. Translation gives CASSDQARDTQYF.

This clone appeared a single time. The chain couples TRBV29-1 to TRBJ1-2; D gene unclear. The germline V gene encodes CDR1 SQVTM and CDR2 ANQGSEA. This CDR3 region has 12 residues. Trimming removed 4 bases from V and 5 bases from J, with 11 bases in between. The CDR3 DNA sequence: TGCAGCGTTGTGACCCTTACTTATGGCTACACCTTC. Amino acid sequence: CSVVTLTYGYTF.

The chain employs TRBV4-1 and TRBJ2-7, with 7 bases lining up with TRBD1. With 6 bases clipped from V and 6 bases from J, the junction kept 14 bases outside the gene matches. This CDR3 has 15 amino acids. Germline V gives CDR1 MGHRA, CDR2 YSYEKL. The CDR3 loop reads CASSQTPLTGSEQYF. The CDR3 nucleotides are TGCGCCAGCAGTCAGACCCCCTTGACAGGGTCCGAGCAGTACTTC.

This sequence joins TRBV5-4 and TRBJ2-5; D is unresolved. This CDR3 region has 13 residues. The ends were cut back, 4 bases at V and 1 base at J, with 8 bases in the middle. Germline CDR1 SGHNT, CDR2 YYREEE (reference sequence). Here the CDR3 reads CASSAITQETQYF. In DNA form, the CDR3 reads TGTGCCAGCAGCGCCATCACCCAAGAGACCCAGTACTTC.